This TCR beta chain came from a study of vaccination effects on CD4 cells after COVID-19 (dated by TCRdb to 2021 to 2024). Concerning the study at large: In the ViraFEST assay, PBMC were stimulated with viral peptide pools, and antigen-specific CD4+ T cell clonotypes were then identified by expansion using TCR sequencing. Each participant got two doses of an mRNA SARS-CoV-2 vaccine, either BNT162b2 or mRNA-1273. Each well held over 1.5 million PBMC cultured in IMDM containing roughly 5% human AB serum, roughly 9.9 IU/ml IL-2 and gentamicin, along with 8 to 10 ug/ml peptides. SARS-CoV-2 spike-specific CD4+ TCR repertoires from before and after mRNA vaccination were compared in COVID-19 convalescent patients and in infection-naive vaccine recipients. Altogether, around 11 COVID-19 convalescent patients and 4 SARS-CoV-2-naive healthy vaccine recipients made up the full study. Cultures from other donors in the study were sequenced with the Oncomine TCR Beta short-read assay on an Illumina iSeq 100. Summary of the overall study and its limitations: Marked clonal contraction was observed in both infection-induced and vaccine-induced clones at late post-vaccination timepoints, consistent with waning T cell responses. Among healthy vaccine recipients, nearly all vaccine-induced clones were SARS-CoV-2 mono-reactive, and just 1 of 255 was cross-reactive with common cold coronaviruses. The study was limited by a small number of convalescent patients and lacked early post-infection timepoints.

Libraries were built with the immunoSEQ multiplex PCR assay. TCR beta CDR3 sequencing was performed on DNA from the cultured, isolated CD4+ T cells. The source study handled its data this way. Non-productive TCR sequences were removed and reads were trimmed to the CDR3 region, keeping CDR3s of at least 7 amino acids. Antigen-specific clonotypes were identified with the MANAFEST web app by comparing expansion in peptide wells against reference cultures. To count as positive, a clone had to show expansion at FDR<0.05 compared with the reference and with all other wells, an odds ratio above 5, and a frequency above 0.1% in two replicate wells. Cross-reactive clonotypes were defined as significantly expanded in SARS-CoV-2 spike wells and in at least one common cold coronavirus spike condition. CDR3 similarity was assessed by Levenshtein distance with the stringdist R package, and unrooted trees were built with ape in R 3.6.1. TCRdb took this table from immuneACCESS and kept in-frame rearrangements with V and J called. Such tables lack part of the clones; where checked against another copy, unresolved V genes explain under half of the gap, and the rest is unexplained. V, J and clone size are taken as reported in that table, and D and trimming were inferred from the DNA itself. The sample yields tens of thousands of clones; about 70% were counted once. The leading ten clones occupy about 3% of the sample.

As for this clone: The target of this receptor is not known. Base qualities are missing; no much larger clone stands one base away.

After less than 13 days of culture, CD4+ T cells were isolated with the EasySep CD4+ T cell isolation kit. Healthy vaccine recipients had no prior SARS-CoV-2 infection, confirmed by negative nucleocapsid antibodies before and after vaccination. Half of the culture medium was replaced with fresh IL-2-containing medium on days 3 and 7. Unless noted otherwise, every peptide stimulation condition was grown in triplicate wells. Using Ficoll-Paque Plus gradient centrifugation, PBMC were separated from whole blood and then either used fresh or cryopreserved at -140C. The QIAamp micro DNA kit was used to extract genomic DNA from the cultured CD4+ T cells. For this chain, trimming is 5 bases at the V end and 0 bases at the J end, and the number of junction bases without a gene match is 4. The CDR3 sequence holds 15 residues, the cysteine and phenylalanine included. Just the 45-base CDR3 DNA is kept, in frame starting at base 1. From a lookup of the germline V gene, CDR1 and CDR2 are MDHEN and SYDVKM.

Sample: CD4+ T cells from PBMCs cultured without peptide, taken before COVID-19 vaccination. The chain is encoded by TRBV28 joined to TRBJ1-3, with 7 bases matching TRBD1. The receptor was isolated from a human donor who received a COVID-19 vaccine. The CDR3 reads CASSTGELSGNTIYF. Here is the DNA: TGTGCCAGCAGTACAGGGGAGCTCTCTGGAAACACCATATATTTT.